The clone carrying this T cell receptor beta chain was recorded only once. This sample was taken from a study of blood T cell repertoires in COVID-19. Study details: Both acute and convalescent COVID-19 samples were obtained from the United States, Italy and Spain. In each case, the material was cDNA or gDNA derived from T cells, B-cell-depleted T cells, or PBMCs.

Each exposed participant met a COVID-19 case in the 2 weeks preceding study entry. Study processing details: Reference gene primer amplification gave nucleated cell count estimates. The assay was immunoSEQ multiplex PCR, and TCRdb's table has in-frame clones only and misses some. The V and J calls and clone size were taken over from that table, and D and trimming were inferred from the DNA. The data hold roughly 240,000 clones, with about nine tenths observed a single time. The CDR3 length is 14 residues. The germline V gene encodes CDR1 KGHSH and CDR2 LQKENI. The V and J ends lost 6 bases and 0 bases respectively, with 8 bases between them.

The chain has TRBV18 and TRBJ2-2; D unresolved. This clonotype originated in a man aged 45 to 65 who had been exposed to COVID-19. The sequenced sample consisted of PBMCs or T cells enriched from blood (not recorded which). The CDR3 nucleotides are TGTGCCAGCTCGGTGGCCCCGAACACCGGGGAGCTGTTTTTT. It is translated as CASSVAPNTGELFF.